The sequence of this TCR beta chain was determined in a study of radiation and T cells in renal cell carcinoma. As to time point: baseline pretreatment blood. Specified treatment: 15 Gy SBRT to primary tumor, nephrectomy 4 weeks later. Sequenced by immunoSEQ multiplex PCR; TCRdb stores in-frame clones only, minus some. The data hold 120,000 to 150,000 clones, with around 90% observed a single time. A note on this clone: Other DNA sequences in the sample encode the same CDR3.

Trimming pared 7 bases from V and 2 bases from J, leaving 6 bases between. Germline V gives CDR1 SNHLY, CDR2 FYNNEI. CDR3 length: 11 residues. Source: blood, taken from a patient whose treatment included radiotherapy and nephrectomy. This chain joins TRBV2 and TRBJ2-7; D remains unclear. The TCR was taken from a woman between 65 and 79 years old with renal cell carcinoma. CDR3 nucleotides: TGTGCCAGCACGCCGACCTACGAGCAGTACTTC. Residues: CASTPTYEQYF.